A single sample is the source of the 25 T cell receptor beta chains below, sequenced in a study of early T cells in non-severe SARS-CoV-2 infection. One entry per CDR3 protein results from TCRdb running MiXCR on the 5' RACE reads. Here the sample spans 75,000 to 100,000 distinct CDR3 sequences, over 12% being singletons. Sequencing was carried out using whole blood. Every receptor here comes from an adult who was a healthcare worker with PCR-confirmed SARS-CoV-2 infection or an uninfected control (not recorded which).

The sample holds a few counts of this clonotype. The chain's CDR3 is CASSPAGIAKNIQYF. CDR3 coding DNA: TGTGCCAGCAGCCCCGCAGGTATCGCCAAAAACATTCAGTACTTC. The genes are TRBV7-6 and TRBJ2-4; D uncertain. The CDR3 consists of 15 residues. Trimming shortened V by 5 bases and J by 1 base, and 12 bases separated the two germline ends. CDR1 is SGHVS, CDR2 FNYEAQ, per germline.

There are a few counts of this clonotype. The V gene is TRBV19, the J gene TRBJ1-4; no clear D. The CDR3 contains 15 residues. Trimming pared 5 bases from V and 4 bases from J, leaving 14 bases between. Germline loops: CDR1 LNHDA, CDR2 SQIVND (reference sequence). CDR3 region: CASSATPMLNEKLFF. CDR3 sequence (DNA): TGTGCCAGTAGTGCTACACCGATGCTTAATGAAAAACTGTTTTTT.

The CDR3 sequence is CAWSVRTGHGYTF. CDR3 in DNA: TGTGCCTGGAGTGTACGCACCGGTCATGGCTACACCTTC. The chain recombines TRBV30 with TRBJ1-2, with D uncertain. Germline values: CDR1 GTSNPN, CDR2 SVGIG (reference sequence). The CDR3 is 13 residues long. V lost 0 bases to trimming and J lost 6 bases, with 11 bases between them.

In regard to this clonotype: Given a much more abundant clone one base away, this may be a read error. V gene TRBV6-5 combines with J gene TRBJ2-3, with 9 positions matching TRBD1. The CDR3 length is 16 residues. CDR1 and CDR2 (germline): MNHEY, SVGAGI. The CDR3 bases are TGTGCCAGCAGGCAGGCGGGGACAGGGTCCGCAGATACGAAGTATTTT. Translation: CASRQAGTGSADTKYF.

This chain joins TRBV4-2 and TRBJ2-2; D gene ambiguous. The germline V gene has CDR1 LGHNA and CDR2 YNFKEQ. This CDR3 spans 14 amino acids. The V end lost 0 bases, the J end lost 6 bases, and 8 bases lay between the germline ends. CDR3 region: CASSQDRASGELFF. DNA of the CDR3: TGTGCCAGCAGCCAAGATAGGGCCTCCGGGGAGCTGTTTTTT.

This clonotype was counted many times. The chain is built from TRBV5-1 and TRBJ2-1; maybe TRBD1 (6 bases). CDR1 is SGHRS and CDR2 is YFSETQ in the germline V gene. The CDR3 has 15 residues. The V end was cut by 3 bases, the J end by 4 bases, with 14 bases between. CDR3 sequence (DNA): TGCGCCAGCAGCTCAAGACCCGGGACATACAATGAGCAGTTCTTC. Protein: CASSSRPGTYNEQFF.

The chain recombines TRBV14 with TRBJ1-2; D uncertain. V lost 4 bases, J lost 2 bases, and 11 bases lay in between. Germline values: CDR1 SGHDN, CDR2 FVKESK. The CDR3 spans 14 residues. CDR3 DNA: TGTGCCAGCAGCCGCGGTGGCGGGAACTATGGCTACACCTTC. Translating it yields CASSRGGGNYGYTF.

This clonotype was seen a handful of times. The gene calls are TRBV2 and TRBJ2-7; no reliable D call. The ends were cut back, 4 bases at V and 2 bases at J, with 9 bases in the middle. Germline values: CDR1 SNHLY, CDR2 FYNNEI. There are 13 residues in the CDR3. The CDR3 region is CASSGAATYEQYV. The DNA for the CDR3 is TGTGCCAGCAGTGGGGCAGCCACCTACGAGCAGTACGTC.

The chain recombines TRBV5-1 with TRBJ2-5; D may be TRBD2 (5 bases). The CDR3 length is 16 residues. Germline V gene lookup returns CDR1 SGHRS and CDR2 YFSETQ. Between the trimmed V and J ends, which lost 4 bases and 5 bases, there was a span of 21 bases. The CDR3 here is CASSAGRKRFWETQYF. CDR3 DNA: TGCGCCAGCAGCGCTGGGAGAAAAAGGTTCTGGGAGACCCAGTACTTC.

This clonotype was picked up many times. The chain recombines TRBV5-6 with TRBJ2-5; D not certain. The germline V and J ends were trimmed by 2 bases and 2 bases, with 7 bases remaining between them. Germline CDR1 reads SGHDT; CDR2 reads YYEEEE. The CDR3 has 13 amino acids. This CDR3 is CASSFSVQETQYF. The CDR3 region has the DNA TGTGCCAGCAGCTTTTCTGTACAAGAGACCCAGTACTTC.

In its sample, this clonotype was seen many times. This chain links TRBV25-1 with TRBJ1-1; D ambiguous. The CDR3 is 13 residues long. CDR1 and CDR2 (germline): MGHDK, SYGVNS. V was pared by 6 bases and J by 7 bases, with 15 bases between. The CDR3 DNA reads TGTGCCAGCAGGGTTCCGGGCGAGCGTGAAGCTTTCTTT. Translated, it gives CASRVPGEREAFF.

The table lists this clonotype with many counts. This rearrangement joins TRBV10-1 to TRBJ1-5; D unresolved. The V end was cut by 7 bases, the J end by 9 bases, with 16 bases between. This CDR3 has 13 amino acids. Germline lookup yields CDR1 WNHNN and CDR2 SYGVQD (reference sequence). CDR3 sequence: CASIYSSMSPQHF. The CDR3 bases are TGCGCCAGCATATACAGCTCTATGTCGCCCCAGCATTTT.

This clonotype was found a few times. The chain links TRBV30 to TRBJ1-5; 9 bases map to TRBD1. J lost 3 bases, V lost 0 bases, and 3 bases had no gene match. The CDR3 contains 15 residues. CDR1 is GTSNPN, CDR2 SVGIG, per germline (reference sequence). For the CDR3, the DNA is TGTGCCTGGAGTGTAAGGGACAGGGACAATCAGCCCCAGCATTTT. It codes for CAWSVRDRDNQPQHF.

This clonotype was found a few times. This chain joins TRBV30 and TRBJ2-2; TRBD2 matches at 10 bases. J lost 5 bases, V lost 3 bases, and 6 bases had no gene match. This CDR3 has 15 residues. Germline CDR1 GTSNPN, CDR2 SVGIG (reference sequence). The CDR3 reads CAWRPSGGATGELFF. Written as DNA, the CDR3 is TGTGCCTGGAGACCGAGCGGGGGGGCTACCGGGGAGCTGTTTTTT.

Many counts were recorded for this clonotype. The CDR3 sequence: CASSLVAGGKVGELFF. The CDR3, as DNA: TGCGCCAGCAGCTTGGTTGCGGGGGGCAAGGTCGGGGAGCTGTTTTTT. The chain recombines TRBV5-1 with TRBJ2-2; TRBD2 agrees at 8 bases. The CDR3 is made up of 16 amino acids. J gave up 7 bases and V 0 bases, and 8 bases lay outside the gene matches. Per germline, CDR1 SGHRS and CDR2 YFSETQ.

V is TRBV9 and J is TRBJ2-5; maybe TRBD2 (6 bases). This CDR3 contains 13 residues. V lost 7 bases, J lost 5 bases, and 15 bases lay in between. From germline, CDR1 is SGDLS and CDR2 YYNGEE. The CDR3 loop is CASGGSGRETQYF. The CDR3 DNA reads TGTGCCAGCGGTGGCTCAGGGAGGGAGACCCAGTACTTC.

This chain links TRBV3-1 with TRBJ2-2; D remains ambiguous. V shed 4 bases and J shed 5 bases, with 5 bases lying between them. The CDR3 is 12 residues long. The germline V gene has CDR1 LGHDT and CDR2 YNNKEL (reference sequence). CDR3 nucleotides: TGTGCCAGCAGCCCCTTTACCGGGGAGCTGTTTTTT. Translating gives CASSPFTGELFF.

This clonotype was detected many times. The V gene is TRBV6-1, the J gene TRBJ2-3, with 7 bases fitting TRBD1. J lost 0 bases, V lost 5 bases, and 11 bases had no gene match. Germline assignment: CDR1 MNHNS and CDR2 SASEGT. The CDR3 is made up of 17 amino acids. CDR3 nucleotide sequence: TGTGCCAGCAGTAAGCCGGTGGACAGGCTTAGCACAGATACGCAGTATTTT. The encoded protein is CASSKPVDRLSTDTQYF.

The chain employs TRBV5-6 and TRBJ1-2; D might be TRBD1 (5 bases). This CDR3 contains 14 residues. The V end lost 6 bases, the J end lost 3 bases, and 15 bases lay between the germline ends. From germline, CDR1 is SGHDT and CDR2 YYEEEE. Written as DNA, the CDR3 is TGTGCCAGCACCCTGTGGGGGGTTGACTATGGCTACACCTTC. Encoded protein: CASTLWGVDYGYTF.

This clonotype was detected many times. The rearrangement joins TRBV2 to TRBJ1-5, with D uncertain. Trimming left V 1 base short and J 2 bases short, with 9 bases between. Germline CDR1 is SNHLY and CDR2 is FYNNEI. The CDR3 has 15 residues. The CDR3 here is CASSEVVTGNQPQHF. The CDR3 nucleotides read TGTGCCAGCAGTGAAGTGGTGACGGGCAATCAGCCCCAGCATTTT.

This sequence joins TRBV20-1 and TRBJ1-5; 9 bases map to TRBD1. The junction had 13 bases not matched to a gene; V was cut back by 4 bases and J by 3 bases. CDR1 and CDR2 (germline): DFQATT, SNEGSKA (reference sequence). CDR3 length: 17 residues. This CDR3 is CSAIAGTGRGNNQPQHF. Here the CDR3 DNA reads TGCAGTGCTATTGCCGGGACAGGGCGAGGAAACAATCAGCCCCAGCATTTT.

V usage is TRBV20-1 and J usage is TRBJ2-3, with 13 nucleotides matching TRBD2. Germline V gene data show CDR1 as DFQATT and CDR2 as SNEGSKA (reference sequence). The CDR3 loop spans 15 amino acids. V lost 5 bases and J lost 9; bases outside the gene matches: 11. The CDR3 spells CSARLAGGLLDTQYF. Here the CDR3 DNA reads TGCAGTGCTCGACTAGCGGGGGGTCTCTTGGACACGCAGTATTTT.

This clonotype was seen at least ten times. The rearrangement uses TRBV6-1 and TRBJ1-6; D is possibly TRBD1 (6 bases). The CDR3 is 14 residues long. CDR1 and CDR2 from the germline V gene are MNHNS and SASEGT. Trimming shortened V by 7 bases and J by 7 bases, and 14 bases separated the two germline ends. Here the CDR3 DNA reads TGTGCCAGCATTCCAACAGGGACAAATTCACCCCTCCACTTT. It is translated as CASIPTGTNSPLHF.

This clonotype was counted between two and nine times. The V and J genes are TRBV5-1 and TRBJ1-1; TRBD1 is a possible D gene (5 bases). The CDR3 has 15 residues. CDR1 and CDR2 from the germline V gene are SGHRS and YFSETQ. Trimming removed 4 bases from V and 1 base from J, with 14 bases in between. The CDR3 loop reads CASSLFVGANTEAFF. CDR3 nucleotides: TGCGCCAGCAGCCTTTTTGTTGGGGCGAACACTGAAGCTTTCTTT.

The CDR3 spells CASSYSNRATNEKLFF. The CDR3 DNA reads TGTGCCAGCAGTTACTCGAACAGGGCAACTAATGAAAAACTGTTTTTT. The rearrangement uses TRBV6-5 and TRBJ1-4; tentative D call: TRBD1 (6 bases). The CDR3 loop spans 16 amino acids. Trimming pared 0 bases from V and 0 bases from J, leaving 8 bases between. The germline V gene has CDR1 MNHEY and CDR2 SVGAGI.